This T cell receptor beta chain was obtained from a study of blood T cell repertoires in COVID-19. The wider study: The cDNA or gDNA used as material had been derived from T cells, B-cell-depleted T cells, or PBMCs.

Data came from immunoSEQ multiplex PCR; TCRdb stores just in-frame clones and leaves some out. The profile covers about 480,000 clones, with approximately 92% appearing a single time and approximately 0.9% taken by the ten largest. The CDR3 has 13 residues. Per the germline V gene, CDR1 is SGHVS and CDR2 is FQNEAQ. V shed 5 bases and J shed 2 bases, with 10 bases lying between them. Enrolment of Seattle patients took place during active infection, and they were followed longitudinally. This TCR came from a man between 18 and 29 years old with COVID-19, enrolled during active disease. Sequencing input: peripheral blood. The chain combines TRBV7-8 with TRBJ2-7, with D maybe TRBD1 (6 bases). The CDR3 region has the DNA TGTGCCAGCAGCCAGGGGCGTACCTACGAGCAGTACTTC. Translating gives CASSQGRTYEQYF.